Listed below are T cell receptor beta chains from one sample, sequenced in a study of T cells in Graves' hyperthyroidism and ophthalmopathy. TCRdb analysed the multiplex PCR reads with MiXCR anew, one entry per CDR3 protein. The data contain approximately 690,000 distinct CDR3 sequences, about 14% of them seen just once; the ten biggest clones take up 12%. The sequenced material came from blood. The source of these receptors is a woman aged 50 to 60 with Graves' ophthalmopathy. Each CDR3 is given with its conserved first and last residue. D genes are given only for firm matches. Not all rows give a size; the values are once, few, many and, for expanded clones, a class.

cdr3_nt: TGTGCCAGCAGCCCCCCCCGAGATACGCAGTATTTT
cdr3_aa: CASSPPRDTQYF
d_call: NA
j_call: TRBJ2-3
clone_size: NA
v_call: TRBV11-2

cdr3_nt: TGTGCCAGCAGTGCCGGGACAGGGCGCGGCTACACCTTC
cdr3_aa: CASSAGTGRGYTF
d_call: TRBD1
j_call: TRBJ1-2
clone_size: many
v_call: TRBV28

cdr3_nt: TGTGCCAGCAGTCGAGGGACTACACAAGAGACCCAGTACTTC
cdr3_aa: CASSRGTTQETQYF
d_call: TRBD2
j_call: TRBJ2-5
clone_size: many
v_call: TRBV27

cdr3_nt: TGCAGTGCTAGGACAGGTTACACTGAAGCTTTCTTT
cdr3_aa: CSARTGYTEAFF
d_call: NA
j_call: TRBJ1-1
clone_size: many
v_call: TRBV20-1

cdr3_nt: TGTGCCAGCAGCTTAACCGGGACTAGCGGGAGGGGACGAAGCTACCAAGAGACCCAGTACTTC
cdr3_aa: CASSLTGTSGRGRSYQETQYF
d_call: TRBD2
j_call: TRBJ2-5
clone_size: NA
v_call: TRBV7-9

cdr3_nt: TGTGCCAGCAGTTCCCAGCCTCACACAGATACGCAGTATTTT
cdr3_aa: CASSSQPHTDTQYF
d_call: NA
j_call: TRBJ2-3
clone_size: NA
v_call: TRBV6-2/TRBV6-3

cdr3_nt: TGTGCCAGCAACTTCCCCGGGACAGTGGATGAAAAACTGTTTTTT
cdr3_aa: CASNFPGTVDEKLFF
d_call: TRBD1
j_call: TRBJ1-4
clone_size: many
v_call: TRBV7-2

cdr3_nt: TGTGCCAGCAGTGAAGAGTTTATAGCGAGCTCCTACAATGAGCAGTTCTTC
cdr3_aa: CASSEEFIASSYNEQFF
d_call: NA
j_call: TRBJ2-1
clone_size: many
v_call: TRBV2

cdr3_nt: TGTGCCAGCACTGCGGTCCTTAGCGGTGATACGCAGTATTTT
cdr3_aa: CASTAVLSGDTQYF
d_call: NA
j_call: TRBJ2-3
clone_size: many
v_call: TRBV2

cdr3_nt: TGTGCCAGCAGTTACTTCGCCGGGACTAGCGGGAGGGCCGGTAGCGAGCAGTACTTC
cdr3_aa: CASSYFAGTSGRAGSEQYF
d_call: TRBD2
j_call: TRBJ2-7
clone_size: NA
v_call: TRBV6-2/TRBV6-3

cdr3_nt: TGTGCCAGCAGCTTAAAAGGGTACTACGAGCAGTACTTC
cdr3_aa: CASSLKGYYEQYF
d_call: NA
j_call: TRBJ2-7
clone_size: many
v_call: TRBV11-2

cdr3_nt: TGTGCCAGCAGAGGAACCGGGACACCTGGGGCTGAAGCTTTCTTT
cdr3_aa: CASRGTGTPGAEAFF
d_call: NA
j_call: TRBJ1-1
clone_size: NA
v_call: TRBV12-3/TRBV12-4

cdr3_nt: TGTGCCAGCAGTTTAAATACTGGGGGGCCGCAGTACTTC
cdr3_aa: CASSLNTGGPQYF
d_call: NA
j_call: TRBJ2-7
clone_size: NA
v_call: TRBV12-3/TRBV12-4

cdr3_nt: TGTGCCAGCAGCTTAACACTAGCGGAGGAAGACAATGAGCAGTTCTTC
cdr3_aa: CASSLTLAEEDNEQFF
d_call: TRBD2
j_call: TRBJ2-1
clone_size: many
v_call: TRBV7-3

cdr3_nt: TGTGCCAGCAGTCTCCGGGACTTACAAGAGACCCAGTACTTC
cdr3_aa: CASSLRDLQETQYF
d_call: NA
j_call: TRBJ2-5
clone_size: many
v_call: TRBV28

cdr3_nt: TGTGCCAGCAGTTTAGGTCCTGCTTCACCCCTCCACTTT
cdr3_aa: CASSLGPASPLHF
d_call: NA
j_call: TRBJ1-6
clone_size: many
v_call: TRBV28

cdr3_nt: TGTGCCAGCAGCAGAAAGGACAGGGCCAACGGGGAGCTGTTTTTT
cdr3_aa: CASSRKDRANGELFF
d_call: TRBD1
j_call: TRBJ2-2
clone_size: NA
v_call: TRBV28

cdr3_nt: TGTGCCAGCAGTGATCTTCGGACAGAAACGAATCAGCCCCAGCATTTT
cdr3_aa: CASSDLRTETNQPQHF
d_call: NA
j_call: TRBJ1-5
clone_size: many
v_call: TRBV2

cdr3_nt: TGTGCCAGCAGTAACCGGGACAGGGGTTTAACCCTCCACTTT
cdr3_aa: CASSNRDRGLTLHF
d_call: TRBD1
j_call: TRBJ1-6
clone_size: few
v_call: TRBV27

cdr3_nt: TGTGCCAGCAGTAACCTACTAGTCGGGGAGCTGTTTTTT
cdr3_aa: CASSNLLVGELFF
d_call: NA
j_call: TRBJ2-2
clone_size: few
v_call: TRBV6-2/TRBV6-3

cdr3_nt: TGCGCCAGCAGCCAAGATGTGAGCAGTTGGGAAAAACTGTTTTTT
cdr3_aa: CASSQDVSSWEKLFF
d_call: NA
j_call: TRBJ1-4
clone_size: NA
v_call: TRBV4-3

cdr3_nt: TGTGCCAGCAGTTTACTCCCAGCGTCTTCGAGCACCGGGGAGCTGTTTTTT
cdr3_aa: CASSLLPASSSTGELFF
d_call: NA
j_call: TRBJ2-2
clone_size: many
v_call: TRBV12-3/TRBV12-4

cdr3_nt: TGCGCCAGCAGCCCTAGACTAGCGGGAGGGCCGGTGAGCGGGGAGCTGTTTTTT
cdr3_aa: CASSPRLAGGPVSGELFF
d_call: TRBD2
j_call: TRBJ2-2
clone_size: few
v_call: TRBV4-1

cdr3_nt: TGTGCCAGCACCTCGAGGGACAGGCTGGGTGAAAAACTGTTTTTT
cdr3_aa: CASTSRDRLGEKLFF
d_call: TRBD1
j_call: TRBJ1-4
clone_size: many
v_call: TRBV7-2

cdr3_nt: TGTGCCAGCAGCCCAACCGTCAGCGGGAGAAATTACGAGCAGTACTTC
cdr3_aa: CASSPTVSGRNYEQYF
d_call: TRBD2
j_call: TRBJ2-7
clone_size: NA
v_call: TRBV4-2

cdr3_nt: TGTGCCAGCAGCTTAGAACAGGGAGGCGAGCAGTACTTC
cdr3_aa: CASSLEQGGEQYF
d_call: NA
j_call: TRBJ2-7
clone_size: many
v_call: TRBV11-3

cdr3_nt: TGTGCCAGCAGAATGGGACAGGGGCACACTGAAGCTTTCTTT
cdr3_aa: CASRMGQGHTEAFF
d_call: TRBD1
j_call: TRBJ1-1
clone_size: many
v_call: TRBV6-1

cdr3_nt: TGTGCCAGCAGCCCGGGACAGGGAGAGTACTTC
cdr3_aa: CASSPGQGEYF
d_call: TRBD1
j_call: TRBJ2-7
clone_size: many
v_call: TRBV6-2/TRBV6-3

cdr3_nt: TGCAGTGCTAGAGACCTAGCGGGAGTAAACACCGGGGAGCTGTTTTTT
cdr3_aa: CSARDLAGVNTGELFF
d_call: TRBD2
j_call: TRBJ2-2
clone_size: many
v_call: TRBV20-1

cdr3_nt: TGCAGTGCCGGGGGGACCAATTCCTACGAGCAGTACTTC
cdr3_aa: CSAGGTNSYEQYF
d_call: TRBD2
j_call: TRBJ2-7
clone_size: many
v_call: TRBV20-1

cdr3_nt: TGTGCCAGCAGTGACCGCCAGGGGGCGAGGGATACGCAGTATTTT
cdr3_aa: CASSDRQGARDTQYF
d_call: TRBD1
j_call: TRBJ2-3
clone_size: many
v_call: TRBV2

cdr3_nt: TGTGCCAGCAGTGAAGCCAGGCTGAACACTGAAGCTTTCTTT
cdr3_aa: CASSEARLNTEAFF
d_call: NA
j_call: TRBJ1-1
clone_size: many
v_call: TRBV2

cdr3_nt: TGTGCCATCAGTCTGGGACAGAACACTGAAGCTTTCTTT
cdr3_aa: CAISLGQNTEAFF
d_call: NA
j_call: TRBJ1-1
clone_size: many
v_call: TRBV10-3

cdr3_nt: TGTGCCAGCAGTGAACGGGGGGGTCGACAGGGGGCGCGGAATGAGCAGTTCTTC
cdr3_aa: CASSERGGRQGARNEQFF
d_call: TRBD1
j_call: TRBJ2-1
clone_size: many
v_call: TRBV2

cdr3_nt: TGTGCCAGCAGCCCGACAGGGGTGGGCACAGATACGCAGTATTTT
cdr3_aa: CASSPTGVGTDTQYF
d_call: TRBD1
j_call: TRBJ2-3
clone_size: many
v_call: TRBV7-2

cdr3_nt: TGCGCCAGCAGCTCGACCGGGACCATGGACTATGGCTACACCTTC
cdr3_aa: CASSSTGTMDYGYTF
d_call: NA
j_call: TRBJ1-2
clone_size: NA
v_call: TRBV5-1

cdr3_nt: TGTGCCAACGGGCCCCCGATTCGGGCCAGCTATGGCTACACCTTC
cdr3_aa: CANGPPIRASYGYTF
d_call: NA
j_call: TRBJ1-2
clone_size: few
v_call: TRBV6-2/TRBV6-3

cdr3_nt: TGTGCCAGCAGCTTAAGGTCGGGGGATGAGTACGAGCAGTACTTC
cdr3_aa: CASSLRSGDEYEQYF
d_call: NA
j_call: TRBJ2-7
clone_size: many
v_call: TRBV7-9

cdr3_nt: TGTGCCAGCCGCGGGGGGTGGAAGCAGTACTTC
cdr3_aa: CASRGGWKQYF
d_call: TRBD2
j_call: TRBJ2-7
clone_size: few
v_call: TRBV27

cdr3_nt: TGTGCCACCAGTGATCGGAGGAGGGACAATGAGCAGTTCTTC
cdr3_aa: CATSDRRRDNEQFF
d_call: NA
j_call: TRBJ2-1
clone_size: few
v_call: TRBV24-1

cdr3_nt: TGTGCCAGCAGATTGACGAACACCATATATTTT
cdr3_aa: CASRLTNTIYF
d_call: NA
j_call: TRBJ1-3
clone_size: NA
v_call: TRBV12-3/TRBV12-4

cdr3_nt: TGTGCCAGCCAACCACAGGGGCGCTATGGCTACACCTTC
cdr3_aa: CASQPQGRYGYTF
d_call: TRBD1
j_call: TRBJ1-2
clone_size: many
v_call: TRBV12-3/TRBV12-4